The clone carrying this T cell receptor (beta chain) has only one observation. Clones were read by immunoSEQ multiplex PCR, and TCRdb kept only the in-frame ones, dropping some. This table holds about 750,000 clones, 90% to 95% found once. The CDR3 totals 16 residues. Germline CDR1 is SEHNR and CDR2 is FQNEAQ (reference sequence). V was pared by 0 bases and J by 3 bases, with 14 bases between. The data were obtained in a study of shared clonotypes between healthy human individuals. CD8 cells classed as naive were CD45RO-negative and positively selected for CCR7, excluding terminally differentiated effector memory CD45RA+ cells.

The receptor comes from a man aged 30-40 years in good health. The sample was naive CD8+ T cells sorted from blood. The chain is built from TRBV7-9 and TRBJ2-5; TRBD1 is a possible D gene (5 bases). The CDR3 loop reads CASSLAQEGMKETQYF. The CDR3 DNA sequence: TGTGCCAGCAGCTTAGCACAGGAAGGAATGAAAGAGACCCAGTACTTC.